This TCR beta chain derives from a study of blood T cell repertoires in COVID-19. Study-wide context: Sites across the United States, Italy and Spain contributed samples from acute and convalescent COVID-19. PBMCs, B-cell-depleted T cells, or T cells provided the cDNA or gDNA that made up the material.

Trimming removed 0 bases from V and 7 bases from J; junction bases left unmatched: 12. Germline lookup yields CDR1 LGHNA and CDR2 YNFKEQ. This CDR3 is 17 amino acids long. In the source study's methods: Reference gene primers were amplified, and this amplification served to estimate nucleated cell counts. Sequencing was performed with immunoSEQ multiplex PCR; in TCRdb, only in-frame clones are kept and a portion is missing. That table is the source of V, J and clone size, and D and trimming were worked out from the DNA. The sample includes about 160,000 clones, over 85% of them seen just once. The J gene is TRBJ2-3, the V gene TRBV4-2; TRBD2 matches 8 bases. The clonotype originates from a man aged 55-75 years with active or convalescent COVID-19. Sequenced material: peripheral blood. This CDR3 reads CASSQEMDGGVLYTQYF. The DNA for the CDR3 is TGTGCCAGCAGCCAAGAAATGGACGGGGGGGTACTTTATACGCAGTATTTT.